This T cell receptor (beta chain) was observed in a study of identical twins. Study-level results: Compared with unrelated sharing, twin-shared out-of-frame alpha sequences had more low-probability sequences. Cross-sectional statistics, not tracking of the same donors, supported the conclusions.

Unique molecular identifiers were present on cDNA, and template switching added a universal primer site. From the 5' RACE reads, TCRdb called clonotypes with MiXCR, one entry per CDR3 protein. Here the sample spans around 1.7 million distinct CDR3 sequences, roughly a third being singletons. Only one count was recorded for this clonotype. The antigen is undetermined. This receptor was identified in a newborn girl in good health. The specimen sequenced was cord blood.

The CDR3 spells CASSWGAYNEQYF. CDR3 coding DNA: TGTGCCAGCAGTTGGGGTGCCTACAATGAGCAGTACTTC. The V gene is TRBV27, the J gene TRBJ2-5; the D is unclear. Germline CDR1 reads MNHEY; CDR2 reads SMNVEV (reference sequence). This CDR3 has 13 amino acids. Trimming took 4 bases from V and 11 from J, leaving 17 bases between them.